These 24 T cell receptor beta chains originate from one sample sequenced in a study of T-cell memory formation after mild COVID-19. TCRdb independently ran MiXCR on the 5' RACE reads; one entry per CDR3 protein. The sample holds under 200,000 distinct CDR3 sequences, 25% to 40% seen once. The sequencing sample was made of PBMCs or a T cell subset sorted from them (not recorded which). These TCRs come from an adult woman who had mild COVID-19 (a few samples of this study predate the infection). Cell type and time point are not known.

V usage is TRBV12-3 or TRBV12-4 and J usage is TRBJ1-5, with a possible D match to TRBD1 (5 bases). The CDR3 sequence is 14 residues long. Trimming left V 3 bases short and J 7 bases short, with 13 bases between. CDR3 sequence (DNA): TGTGCCAGCAGTTTTACCTCAGGGCGCCAGCCCCAGCATTTT. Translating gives CASSFTSGRQPQHF.

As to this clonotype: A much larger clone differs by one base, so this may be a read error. The CDR3 loop is CAGSLEAYEQYF. DNA of the CDR3: TGTGCCGGCAGCTTGGAGGCCTACGAGCAGTACTTC. V usage is TRBV7-9 and J usage is TRBJ2-7, with D perhaps matching TRBD2 (5 bases). The CDR3 is 12 residues long. Germline loops: CDR1 SEHNR, CDR2 FQNEAQ (reference sequence). Using reference TRBV7-9 and TRBJ2-7 for the parts outside the CDR3, the full variable domain is DTGVSQNPRHKITKRGQNVTFRCDPISEHNRLYWYRQTLGQGPEFLTYFQNEAQLEKSRLLSDRFSAERPKGSFSTLEIQRTEQGDSAMYLCAGSLEAYEQYFGPGTRLTVT.

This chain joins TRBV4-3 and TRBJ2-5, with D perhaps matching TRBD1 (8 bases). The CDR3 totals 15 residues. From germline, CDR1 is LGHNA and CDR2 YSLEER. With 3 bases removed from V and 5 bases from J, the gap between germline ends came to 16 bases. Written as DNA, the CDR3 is TGCGCCAGCAGCCACCGGACAGGGAGGGTCGAGACCCAGTACTTC. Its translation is CASSHRTGRVETQYF.

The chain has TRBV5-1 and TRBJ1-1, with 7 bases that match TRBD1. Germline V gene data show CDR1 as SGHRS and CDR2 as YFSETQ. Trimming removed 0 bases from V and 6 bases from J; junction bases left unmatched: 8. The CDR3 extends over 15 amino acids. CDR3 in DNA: TGCGCCAGCAGCTTGGTTGGGACAGTGGGGTCTGAAGCTTTCTTT. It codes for CASSLVGTVGSEAFF.

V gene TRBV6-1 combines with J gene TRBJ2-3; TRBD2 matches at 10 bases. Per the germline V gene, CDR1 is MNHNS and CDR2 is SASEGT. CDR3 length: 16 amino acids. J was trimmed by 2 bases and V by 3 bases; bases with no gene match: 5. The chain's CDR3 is CASSEASGSTTDTQYF. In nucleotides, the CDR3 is TGTGCCAGCAGTGAGGCTAGCGGGAGTACCACAGATACGCAGTATTTT.

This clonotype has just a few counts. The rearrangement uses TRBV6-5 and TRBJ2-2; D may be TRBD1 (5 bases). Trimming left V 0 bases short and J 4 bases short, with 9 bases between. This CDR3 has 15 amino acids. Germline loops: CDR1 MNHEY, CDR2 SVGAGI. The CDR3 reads CASSYSGLTTGELFF. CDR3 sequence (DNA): TGTGCCAGCAGTTACTCGGGGCTGACCACCGGGGAGCTGTTTTTT.

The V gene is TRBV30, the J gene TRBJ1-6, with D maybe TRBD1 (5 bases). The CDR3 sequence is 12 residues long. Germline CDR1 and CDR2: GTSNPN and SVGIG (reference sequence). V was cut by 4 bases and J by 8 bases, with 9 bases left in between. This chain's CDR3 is CAWIRGDSPLHF. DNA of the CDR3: TGTGCCTGGATAAGGGGAGATTCACCCCTCCACTTT.

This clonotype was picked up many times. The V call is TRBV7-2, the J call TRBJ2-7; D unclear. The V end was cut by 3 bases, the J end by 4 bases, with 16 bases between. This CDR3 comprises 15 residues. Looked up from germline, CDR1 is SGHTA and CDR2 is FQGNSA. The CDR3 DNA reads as TGTGCCAGCAGCTTCGCTAATTCAGGACCTTACGAGCAGTACTTC. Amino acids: CASSFANSGPYEQYF. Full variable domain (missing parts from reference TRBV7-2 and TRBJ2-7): GAGVSQSPSNKVTEKGKDVELRCDPISGHTALYWYRQSLGQGLEFLIYFQGNSAPDKSGLPSDRFSAERTGGSVSTLTIQRTQQEDSAVYLCASSFANSGPYEQYFGPGTRLTVT.

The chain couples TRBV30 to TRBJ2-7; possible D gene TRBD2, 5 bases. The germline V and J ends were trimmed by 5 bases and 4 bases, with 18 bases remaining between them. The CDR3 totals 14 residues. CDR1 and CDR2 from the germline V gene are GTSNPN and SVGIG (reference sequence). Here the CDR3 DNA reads TGTGCCTGGGGAGGTATTGGCTCCCTGTACGAGCAGTACTTC. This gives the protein CAWGGIGSLYEQYF.

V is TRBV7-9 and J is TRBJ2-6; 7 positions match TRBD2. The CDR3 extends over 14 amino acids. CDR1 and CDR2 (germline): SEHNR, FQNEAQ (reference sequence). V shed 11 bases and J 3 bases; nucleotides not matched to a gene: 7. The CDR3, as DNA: TGTGCCTCTCAGGGAGGGATTGGGGCCAACGTCCTGACTTTC. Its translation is CASQGGIGANVLTF.

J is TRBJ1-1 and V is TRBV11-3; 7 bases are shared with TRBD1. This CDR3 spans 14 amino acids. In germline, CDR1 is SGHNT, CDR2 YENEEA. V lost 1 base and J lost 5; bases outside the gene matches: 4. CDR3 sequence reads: CASSLAPGGTEAFF. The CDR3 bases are TGTGCCAGCAGCTTAGCTCCAGGGGGGACTGAAGCTTTCTTT. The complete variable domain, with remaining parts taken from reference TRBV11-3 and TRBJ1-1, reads EAGVVQSPRYKIIEKKQPVAFWCNPISGHNTLYWYLQNLGQGPELLIRYENEEAVDDSQLPKDRFSAERLKGVDSTLKIQPAELGDSAVYLCASSLAPGGTEAFFGQGTRLTVV.

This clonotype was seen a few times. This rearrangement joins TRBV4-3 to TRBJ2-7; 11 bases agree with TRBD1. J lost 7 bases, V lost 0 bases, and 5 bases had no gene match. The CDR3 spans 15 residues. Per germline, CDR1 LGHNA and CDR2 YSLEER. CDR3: CASSQEGTGGREQYF. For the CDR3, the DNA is TGCGCCAGCAGCCAAGAGGGGACAGGGGGTCGGGAGCAGTACTTC.

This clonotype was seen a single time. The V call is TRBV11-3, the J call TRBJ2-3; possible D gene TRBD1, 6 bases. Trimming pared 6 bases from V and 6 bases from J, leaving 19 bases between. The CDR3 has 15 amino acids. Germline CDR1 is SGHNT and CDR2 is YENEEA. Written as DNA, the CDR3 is TGTGCCAGCAGTCAAACAGGGTTTCAGGGGGATACGCAGTATTTT. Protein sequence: CASSQTGFQGDTQYF.

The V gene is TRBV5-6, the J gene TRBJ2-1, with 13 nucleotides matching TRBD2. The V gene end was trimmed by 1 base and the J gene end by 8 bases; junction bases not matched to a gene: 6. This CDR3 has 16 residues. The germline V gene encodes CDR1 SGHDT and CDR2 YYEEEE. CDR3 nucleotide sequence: TGTGCCAGCAGCTTGAGGACTAGCGGGAGAAATGATGAGCAGTTCTTC. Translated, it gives CASSLRTSGRNDEQFF.

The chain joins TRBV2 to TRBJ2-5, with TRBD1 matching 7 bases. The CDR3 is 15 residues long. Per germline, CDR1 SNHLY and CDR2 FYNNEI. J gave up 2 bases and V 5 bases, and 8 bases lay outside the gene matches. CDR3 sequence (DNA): TGTGCCAGCAGTACAGGGGTTGTAGGGCAAGAGACCCAGTACTTC. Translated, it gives CASSTGVVGQETQYF.

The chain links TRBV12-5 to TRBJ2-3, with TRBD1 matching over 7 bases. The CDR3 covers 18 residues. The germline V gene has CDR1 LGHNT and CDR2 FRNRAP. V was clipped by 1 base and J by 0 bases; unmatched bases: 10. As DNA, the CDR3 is TGTGCTAGTGGTTTGGATCCCTTGGGACAGAGAAGCACAGATACGCAGTATTTT. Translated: CASGLDPLGQRSTDTQYF.

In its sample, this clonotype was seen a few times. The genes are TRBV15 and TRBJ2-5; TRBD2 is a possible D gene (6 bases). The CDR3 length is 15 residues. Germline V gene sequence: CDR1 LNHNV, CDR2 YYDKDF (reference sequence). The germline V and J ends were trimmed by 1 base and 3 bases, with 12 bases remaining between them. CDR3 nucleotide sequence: TGTGCCACCAGCAGAGGCGGCGGGACCGAAGAGACCCAGTACTTC. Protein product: CATSRGGGTEETQYF.

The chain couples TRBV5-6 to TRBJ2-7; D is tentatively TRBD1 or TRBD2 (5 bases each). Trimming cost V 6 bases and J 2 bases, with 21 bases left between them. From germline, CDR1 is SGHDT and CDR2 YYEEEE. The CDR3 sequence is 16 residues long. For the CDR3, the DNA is TGTGCCAGCACACGCCTGGGGCGGGCTCTTACCTACGAGCAGTACTTC. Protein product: CASTRLGRALTYEQYF.

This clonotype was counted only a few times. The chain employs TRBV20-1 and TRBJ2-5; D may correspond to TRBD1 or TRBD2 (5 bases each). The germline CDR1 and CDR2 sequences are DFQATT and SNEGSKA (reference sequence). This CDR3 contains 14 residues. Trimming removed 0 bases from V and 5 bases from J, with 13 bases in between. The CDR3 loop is CSARDGSGRETQYF. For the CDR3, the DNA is TGCAGTGCTAGAGATGGGTCGGGACGGGAGACCCAGTACTTC.

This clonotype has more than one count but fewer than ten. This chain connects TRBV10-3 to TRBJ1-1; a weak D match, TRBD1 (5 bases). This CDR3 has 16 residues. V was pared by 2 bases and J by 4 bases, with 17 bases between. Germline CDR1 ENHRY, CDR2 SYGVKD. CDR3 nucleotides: TGTGCCATCAGTGAGACCTCCGGGGCCCGGGTCACTGAAGCTTTCTTT. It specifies CAISETSGARVTEAFF.

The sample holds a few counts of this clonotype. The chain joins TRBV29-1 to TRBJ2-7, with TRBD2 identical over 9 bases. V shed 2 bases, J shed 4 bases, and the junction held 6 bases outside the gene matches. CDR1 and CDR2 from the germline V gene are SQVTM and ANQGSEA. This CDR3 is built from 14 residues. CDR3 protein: CSVERLAGTYEQYF. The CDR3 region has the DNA TGCAGCGTTGAACGGCTAGCGGGAACGTACGAGCAGTACTTC.

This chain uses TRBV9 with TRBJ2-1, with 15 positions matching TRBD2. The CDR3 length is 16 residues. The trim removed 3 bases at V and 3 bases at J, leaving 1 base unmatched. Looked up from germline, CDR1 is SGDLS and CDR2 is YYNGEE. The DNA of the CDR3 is TGTGCCAGCAGCGCGGGACTAGCGGGAGGCTACAATGAGCAGTTCTTC. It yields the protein CASSAGLAGGYNEQFF.

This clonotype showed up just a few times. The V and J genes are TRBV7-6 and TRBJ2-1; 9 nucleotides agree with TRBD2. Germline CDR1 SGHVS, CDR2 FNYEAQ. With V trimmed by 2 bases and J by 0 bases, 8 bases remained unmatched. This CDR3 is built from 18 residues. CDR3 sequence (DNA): TGTGCCAGCAGCTTAAGGCTAGCGGGGAGGAGCTCCTACAATGAGCAGTTCTTC. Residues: CASSLRLAGRSSYNEQFF.

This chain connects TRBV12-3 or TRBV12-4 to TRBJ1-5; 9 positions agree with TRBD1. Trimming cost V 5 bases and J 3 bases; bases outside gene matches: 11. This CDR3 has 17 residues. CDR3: CASSAGSGTGFNQPQHF. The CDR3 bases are TGTGCCAGCAGTGCGGGATCCGGGACAGGGTTCAATCAGCCCCAGCATTTT.